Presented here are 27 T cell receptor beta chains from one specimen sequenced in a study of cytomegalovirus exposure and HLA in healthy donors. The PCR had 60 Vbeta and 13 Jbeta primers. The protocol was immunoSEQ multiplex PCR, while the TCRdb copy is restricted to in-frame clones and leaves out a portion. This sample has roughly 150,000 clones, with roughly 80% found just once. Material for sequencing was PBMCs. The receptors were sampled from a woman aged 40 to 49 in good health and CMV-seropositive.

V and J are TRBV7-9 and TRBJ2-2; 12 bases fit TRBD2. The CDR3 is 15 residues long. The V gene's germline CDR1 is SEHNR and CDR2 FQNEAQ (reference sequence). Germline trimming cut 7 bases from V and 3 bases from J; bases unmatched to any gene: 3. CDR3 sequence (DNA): TGTGCCAGCAACCTAGCGGGAGGGGACACCGGGGAGCTGTTTTTT. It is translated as CASNLAGGDTGELFF.

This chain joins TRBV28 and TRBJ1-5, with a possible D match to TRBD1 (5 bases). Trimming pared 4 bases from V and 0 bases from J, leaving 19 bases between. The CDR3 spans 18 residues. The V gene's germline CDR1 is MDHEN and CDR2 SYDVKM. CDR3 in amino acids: CASSSPMGFRGSNQPQHF. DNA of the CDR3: TGTGCCAGCAGTTCCCCCATGGGCTTTAGGGGTAGCAATCAGCCCCAGCATTTT.

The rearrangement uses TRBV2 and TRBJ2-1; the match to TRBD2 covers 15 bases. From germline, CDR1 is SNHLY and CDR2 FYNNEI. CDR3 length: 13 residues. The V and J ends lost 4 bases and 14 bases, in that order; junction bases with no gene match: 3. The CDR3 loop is CASSGTSGRGEFF. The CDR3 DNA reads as TGTGCCAGCAGTGGGACTAGCGGGAGGGGCGAGTTCTTC.

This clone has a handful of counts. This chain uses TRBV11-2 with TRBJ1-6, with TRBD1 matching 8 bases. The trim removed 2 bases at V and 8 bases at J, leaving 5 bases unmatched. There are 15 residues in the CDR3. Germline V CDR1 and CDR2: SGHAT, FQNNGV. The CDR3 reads CASSLQGAGDSPLHF. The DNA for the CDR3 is TGTGCCAGCAGCTTACAGGGGGCTGGGGATTCACCCCTCCACTTT.

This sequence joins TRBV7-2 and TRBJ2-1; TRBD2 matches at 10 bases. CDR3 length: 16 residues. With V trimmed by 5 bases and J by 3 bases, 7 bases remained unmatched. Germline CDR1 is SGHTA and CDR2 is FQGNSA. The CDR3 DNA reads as TGTGCCAGCAGCCCCAGGACTAGCGGATTCTACAATGAGCAGTTCTTC. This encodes CASSPRTSGFYNEQFF.

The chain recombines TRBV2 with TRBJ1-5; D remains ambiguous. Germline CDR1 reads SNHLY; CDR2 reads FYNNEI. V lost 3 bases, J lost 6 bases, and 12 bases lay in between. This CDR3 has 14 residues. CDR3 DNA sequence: TGTGCCAGCAGTGATGGTCTACCGAGTCAGCCCCAGCATTTT. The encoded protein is CASSDGLPSQPQHF.

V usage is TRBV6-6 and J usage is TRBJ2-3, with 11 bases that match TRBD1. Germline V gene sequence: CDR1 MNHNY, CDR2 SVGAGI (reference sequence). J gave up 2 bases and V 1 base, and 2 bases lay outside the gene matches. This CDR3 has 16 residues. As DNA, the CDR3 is TGTGCCAGCAGTTACTGGACAGGGGGCGTCACAGATACGCAGTATTTT. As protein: CASSYWTGGVTDTQYF.

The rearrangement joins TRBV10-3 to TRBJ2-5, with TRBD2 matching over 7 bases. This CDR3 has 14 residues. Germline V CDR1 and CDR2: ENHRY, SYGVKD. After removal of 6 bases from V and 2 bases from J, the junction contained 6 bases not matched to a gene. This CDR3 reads CAISPTSAQETQYF. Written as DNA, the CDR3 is TGTGCCATCAGCCCCACTAGCGCTCAAGAGACCCAGTACTTC.

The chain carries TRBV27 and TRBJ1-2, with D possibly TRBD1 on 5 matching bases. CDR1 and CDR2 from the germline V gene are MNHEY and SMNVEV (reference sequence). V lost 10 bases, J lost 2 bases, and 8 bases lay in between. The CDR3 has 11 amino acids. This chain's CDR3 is CATAGNYGYTF. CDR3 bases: TGTGCCACCGCAGGGAACTATGGCTACACCTTC.

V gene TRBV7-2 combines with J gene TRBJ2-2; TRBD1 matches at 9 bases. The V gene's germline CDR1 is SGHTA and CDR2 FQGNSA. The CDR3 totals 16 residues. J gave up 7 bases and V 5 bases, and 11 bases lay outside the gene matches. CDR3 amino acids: CASSGGGQGRNGELFF. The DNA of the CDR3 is TGTGCCAGCAGCGGGGGGGGACAGGGAAGGAACGGGGAGCTGTTTTTT.

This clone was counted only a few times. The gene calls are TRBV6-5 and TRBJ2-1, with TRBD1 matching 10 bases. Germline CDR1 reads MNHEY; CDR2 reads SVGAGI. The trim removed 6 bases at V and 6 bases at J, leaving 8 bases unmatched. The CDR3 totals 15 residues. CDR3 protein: CASREIRTGGNEQFF. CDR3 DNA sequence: TGTGCCAGCAGGGAGATCAGGACAGGGGGCAATGAGCAGTTCTTC.

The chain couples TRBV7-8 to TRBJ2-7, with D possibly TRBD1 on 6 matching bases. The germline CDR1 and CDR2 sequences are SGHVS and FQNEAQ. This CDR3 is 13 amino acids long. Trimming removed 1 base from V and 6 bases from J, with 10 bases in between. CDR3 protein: CASSLGQAGEQYF. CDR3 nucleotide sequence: TGTGCCAGCAGCTTAGGACAGGCTGGCGAGCAGTACTTC. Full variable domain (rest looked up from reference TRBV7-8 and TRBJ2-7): GAGVSQSPRYKVAKRGQDVALRCDPISGHVSLFWYQQALGQGPEFLTYFQNEAQLDKSGLPSDRFFAERPEGSVSTLKIQRTQQEDSAVYLCASSLGQAGEQYFGPGTRLTVT.

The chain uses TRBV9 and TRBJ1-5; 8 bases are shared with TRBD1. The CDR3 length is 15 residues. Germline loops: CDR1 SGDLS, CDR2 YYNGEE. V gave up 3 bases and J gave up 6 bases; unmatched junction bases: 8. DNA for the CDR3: TGTGCCAGCAGCGCCGGCGGACAGGGCGTTCAGCCCCAGCATTTT. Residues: CASSAGGQGVQPQHF.

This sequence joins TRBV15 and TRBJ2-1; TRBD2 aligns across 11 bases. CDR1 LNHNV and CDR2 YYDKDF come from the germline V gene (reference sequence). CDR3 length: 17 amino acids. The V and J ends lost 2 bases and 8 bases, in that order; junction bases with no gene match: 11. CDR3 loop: CATSRSRLLAGEDEQFF. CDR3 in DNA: TGTGCCACCAGCAGATCCCGGTTACTAGCGGGAGAAGATGAGCAGTTCTTC.

The CDR3 DNA reads as TGCGCCAGCAGCAGGGGACAGGGGAGTGGCTCCTACAATGAGCAGTTCTTC. Translated: CASSRGQGSGSYNEQFF. This chain links TRBV5-1 with TRBJ2-1; 10 bases are shared with TRBD1. Trimming took 4 bases from V and 0 from J; bases not matched to a gene: 7. The CDR3 covers 17 residues. Germline CDR1 and CDR2: SGHRS and YFSETQ.

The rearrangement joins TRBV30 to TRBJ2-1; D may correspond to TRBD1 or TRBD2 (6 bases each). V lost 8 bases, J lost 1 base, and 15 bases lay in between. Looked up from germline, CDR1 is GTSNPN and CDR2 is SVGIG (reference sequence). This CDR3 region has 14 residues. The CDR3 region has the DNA TGTGCCGGGGGTGGGGGGCATTCCTACAATGAGCAGTTCTTC. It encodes CAGGGGHSYNEQFF. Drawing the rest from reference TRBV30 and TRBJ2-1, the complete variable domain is SQTIHQWPATLVQPVGSPLSLECTVEGTSNPNLYWYRQAAGRGLQLLFYSVGIGQISSEVPQNLSASRPQDRQFILSSKKLLLSDSGFYLCAGGGGHSYNEQFFGPGTRLTVL.

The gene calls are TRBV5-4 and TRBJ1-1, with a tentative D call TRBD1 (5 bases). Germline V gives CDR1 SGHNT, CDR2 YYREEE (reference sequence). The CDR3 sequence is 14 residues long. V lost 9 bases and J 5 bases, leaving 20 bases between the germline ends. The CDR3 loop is CATRPSSGQTEAFF. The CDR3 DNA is TGTGCCACCCGCCCCTCATCAGGGCAAACTGAAGCTTTCTTT. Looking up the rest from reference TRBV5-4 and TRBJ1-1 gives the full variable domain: ETGVTQSPTHLIKTRGQQVTLRCSSQSGHNTVSWYQQALGQGPQFIFQYYREEENGRGNFPPRFSGLQFPNYSSELNVNALELDDSALYLCATRPSSGQTEAFFGQGTRLTVV.

The CDR3 region is CASSQRTGGAQETQYF. CDR3 nucleotide sequence: TGCGCCAGCAGCCAGAGGACAGGGGGGGCTCAAGAGACCCAGTACTTC. This sequence joins TRBV5-1 and TRBJ2-5, with 10 bases matching TRBD1. Germline V lookup: CDR1 SGHRS, CDR2 YFSETQ. The CDR3 is made up of 16 amino acids. With 4 bases clipped from V and 2 bases from J, the junction kept 8 bases outside the gene matches.

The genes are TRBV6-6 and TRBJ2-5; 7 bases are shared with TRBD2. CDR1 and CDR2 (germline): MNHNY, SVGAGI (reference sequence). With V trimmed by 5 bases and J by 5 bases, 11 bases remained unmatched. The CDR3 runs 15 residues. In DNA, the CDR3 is TGTGCCAGCAGTCTCGGACTAGTCGGTCGGGAGACCCAGTACTTC. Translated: CASSLGLVGRETQYF.

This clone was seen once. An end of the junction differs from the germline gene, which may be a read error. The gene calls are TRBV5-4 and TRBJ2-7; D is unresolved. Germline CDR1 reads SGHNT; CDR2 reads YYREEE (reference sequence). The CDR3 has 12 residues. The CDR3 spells CAGSLASYEQYF. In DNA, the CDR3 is TGTGCCGGCAGCTTGGCCAGCTACGAGCAGTACTTC.

The CDR3 protein is CASRQGAATDTQYF. CDR3 sequence (DNA): TGTGCCAGCAGACAGGGGGCAGCTACAGATACGCAGTATTTT. The J gene is TRBJ2-3, the V gene TRBV6-5; 9 bases are a match to TRBD1. With V trimmed by 6 bases and J by 3 bases, 4 bases remained unmatched. From germline, CDR1 is MNHEY and CDR2 SVGAGI. The CDR3 runs to 14 residues.

CDR3 bases: TGCGCCAGCAGCCAAGATCTTTCAACCTTGACAGGGGACGAGCAGTACTTC. Residues: CASSQDLSTLTGDEQYF. V gene TRBV4-3 combines with J gene TRBJ2-7, with 8 nucleotides matching TRBD1. The CDR3 is 17 residues long. Germline-derived CDR1 and CDR2 are LGHNA and YSLEER. Trimming at V came to 0 bases and at J to 5 bases, leaving 12 bases not matched to a gene.

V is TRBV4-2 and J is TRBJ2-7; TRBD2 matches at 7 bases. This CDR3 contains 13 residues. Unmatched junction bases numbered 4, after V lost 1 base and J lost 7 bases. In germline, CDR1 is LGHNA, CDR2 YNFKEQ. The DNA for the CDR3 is TGTGCCAGCAGCCAAGTAGGGGAGGGGGAGCAGTACTTC. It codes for CASSQVGEGEQYF.

The CDR3 sequence is CASSSEWTGTGANVLTF. CDR3 DNA: TGTGCCAGCAGCTCCGAGTGGACAGGGACCGGGGCCAACGTCCTGACTTTC. The chain carries TRBV7-9 and TRBJ2-6; the match to TRBD1 covers 8 bases. The CDR3 loop spans 17 amino acids. Germline assignment: CDR1 SEHNR and CDR2 FQNEAQ (reference sequence). J lost 4 bases, V lost 4 bases, and 9 bases had no gene match.

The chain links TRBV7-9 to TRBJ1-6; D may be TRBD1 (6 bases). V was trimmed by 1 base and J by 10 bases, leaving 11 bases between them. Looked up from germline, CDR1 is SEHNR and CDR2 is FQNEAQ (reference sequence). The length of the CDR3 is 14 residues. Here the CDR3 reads CASSLGQAFSPLHF. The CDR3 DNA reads TGTGCCAGCAGCTTAGGACAGGCTTTCTCACCCCTCCACTTT.

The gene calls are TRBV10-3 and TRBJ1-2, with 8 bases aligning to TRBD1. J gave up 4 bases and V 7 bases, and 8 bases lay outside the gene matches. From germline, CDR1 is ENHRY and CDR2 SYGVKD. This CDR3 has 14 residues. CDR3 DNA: TGTGCCATCACTACGAGTACAGGGGGCTATGGCTACACCTTC. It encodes CAITTSTGGYGYTF.

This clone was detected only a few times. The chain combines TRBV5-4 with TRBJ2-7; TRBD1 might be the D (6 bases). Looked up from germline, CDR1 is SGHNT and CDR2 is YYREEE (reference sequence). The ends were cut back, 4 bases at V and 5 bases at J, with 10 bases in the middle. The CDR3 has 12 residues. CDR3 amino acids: CASSLYRDEQYF. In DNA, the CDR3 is TGTGCCAGCAGCCTCTACAGGGACGAGCAGTACTTC.